These T cell receptor beta chains were read from a single sample in a study of T cell repertoires in cytomegalovirus infection. TCRdb re-called the reads with MiXCR, one entry per CDR3 protein. The sample records 200,000 to 250,000 distinct CDR3 sequences, roughly 22% being singletons. Input material: CD8+ T cells from PBMCs. Receptors were obtained from a human donor in good health (CMV status not recorded). Some clones in this sample may be carry-over from other donors' samples. The conserved cysteine and the conserved F or W are not part of the CDR3 here.

v_gene	j_gene	CDR3aa
TRBV6-1	TRBJ2-1	ASSEEEAGLLNKEQF
TRBV29-1	TRBJ2-7	SVEDWEGSLLKYEQY
TRBV28	TRBJ1-1	ASSPLQGRNTEAF
TRBV19	TRBJ2-1	ASSIGLPGSYNEQF
TRBV12-3/TRBV12-4	TRBJ1-2	ASSLRQGDYGYT
TRBV11-2	TRBJ2-3	ASSRIDRVPDTQY
TRBV28	TRBJ2-5	ASRHGGPGYQETQY
TRBV7-6	TRBJ2-1	ASSLGGNLYNEQF
TRBV29-1	TRBJ2-5	SVGISGTRETQY
TRBV19	TRBJ2-1	ASSISGTHNEQF
TRBV29-1	TRBJ2-7	SVSSGSPYEQY
TRBV20-1	TRBJ1-3	SARAGNGNTIY
TRBV20-1	TRBJ1-3	SATVTGGGNTIY
TRBV28	TRBJ2-1	ASSLTPGQGGYNEQF
TRBV15	TRBJ1-1	ATSSPQGRNTEAF
TRBV9	TRBJ2-7	ASSVDAGLSYEQY
TRBV6-5	TRBJ2-7	ASSYSGGGEFYEQY
TRBV18	TRBJ2-3	ASSQRPTDRATDTQY
TRBV5-5	TRBJ1-4	ASSLEGQGFEKLF
TRBV28	TRBJ1-3	ATGERSGNTIY
TRBV19	TRBJ2-7	ASADTGYSYEQY
TRBV11-2	TRBJ1-1	ASSLEFRMNTEAF